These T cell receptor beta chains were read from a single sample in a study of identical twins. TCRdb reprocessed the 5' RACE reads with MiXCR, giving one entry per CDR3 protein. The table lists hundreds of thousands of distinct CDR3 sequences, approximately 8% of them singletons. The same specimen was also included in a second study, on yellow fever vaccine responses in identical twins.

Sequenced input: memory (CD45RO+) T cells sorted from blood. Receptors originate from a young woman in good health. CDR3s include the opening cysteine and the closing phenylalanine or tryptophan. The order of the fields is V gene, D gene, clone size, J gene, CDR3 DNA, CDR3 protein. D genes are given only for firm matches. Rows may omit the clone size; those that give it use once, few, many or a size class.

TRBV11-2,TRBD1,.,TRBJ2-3,TGTGCCAGCAGCCCGTGGACAGGGCAAGGAGATACGCAGTATTTT,CASSPWTGQGDTQYF
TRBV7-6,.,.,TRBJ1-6,TGTGCCAGCAGCTTGTTGGAGGTCTCACCCCTCCACTTT,CASSLLEVSPLHF
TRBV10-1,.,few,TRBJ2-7,TGCGCCAGCAGTGTGGCCCGAAAAACCTACGAGCAGTACTTC,CASSVARKTYEQYF
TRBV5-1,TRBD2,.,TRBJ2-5,TGCGCCAGCAGCCGGGCCCTAGCGGGGGGAACACAGTACCAAGAGACCCAGTACTTC,CASSRALAGGTQYQETQYF
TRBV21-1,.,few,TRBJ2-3,TGTGCCAGCTTCCTAGCGGGGTTCACAGATACGCAGTATTTT,CASFLAGFTDTQYF
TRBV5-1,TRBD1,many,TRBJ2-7,TGCGCCAGCAGCTTGGTCATGGTGGGACAGTATCTCGAGCAGTACTTC,CASSLVMVGQYLEQYF
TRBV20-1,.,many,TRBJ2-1,TGCAGTTCCGGACCAGTCTCCTACAATGAGCAGTTCTTC,CSSGPVSYNEQFF
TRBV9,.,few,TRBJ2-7,TGTGCCAGCAGCGCGAGCCCCACTATGAGGGACGAGCAGTACTTC,CASSASPTMRDEQYF
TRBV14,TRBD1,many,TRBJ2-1,TGTGCCAGCAGTCCGTCCAGGGGGTTATGGGGCAATGAGCAGTTCTTC,CASSPSRGLWGNEQFF
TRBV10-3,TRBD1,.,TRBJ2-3,TGTGCCATCAGTAACAGGGGAGTAGTCACAGATACGCAGTATTTT,CAISNRGVVTDTQYF
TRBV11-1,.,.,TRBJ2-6,TGTGCCAGCAGACCTAAAGGGACGCCTAACTCTGGGGCCAACGTCCTGACTTTC,CASRPKGTPNSGANVLTF
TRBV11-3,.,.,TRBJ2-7,TGTGCCAGCAGCTTAGGTGCCGGGAGCACCTACGAGCAGTACTTC,CASSLGAGSTYEQYF
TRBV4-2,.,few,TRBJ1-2,TGTGCCAGCAGCATAGACAACAACTATGGCTACACCTTC,CASSIDNNYGYTF
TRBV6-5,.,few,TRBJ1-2,TGTGCCAGCAGTTACGGACGTTTCTATGGCTACACCTTC,CASSYGRFYGYTF
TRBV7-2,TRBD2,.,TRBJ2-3,TGTGCCAGCAGCTTAGATGCGGGGGTAAACACAGATACGCAGTATTTT,CASSLDAGVNTDTQYF
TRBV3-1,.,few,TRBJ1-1,TGTGCCAGCAGCCAAGCGGGCGCAGGTGAAGCTTTCTTT,CASSQAGAGEAFF
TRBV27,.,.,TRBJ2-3,TGTGCCAGCACTCCCCGGGGGACGGGAGACACAGATACGCAGTATTTT,CASTPRGTGDTDTQYF
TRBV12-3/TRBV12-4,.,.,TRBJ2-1,TGTGCCAGCAGTTCAAACAGGAATGAGCAGTTCTTC,CASSSNRNEQFF
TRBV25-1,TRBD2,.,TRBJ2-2,TGTGCCAGCAGTGCAGCGGGGGGGGAAACCGGGGAGCTGTTTTTT,CASSAAGGETGELFF
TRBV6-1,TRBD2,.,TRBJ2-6,TGTGCCAGCAGTGATAGCGGGGACCCCCGCGTCCTGACTTTC,CASSDSGDPRVLTF
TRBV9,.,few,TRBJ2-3,TGTGCCAGCAGCGTTGGGCAGGGCATAAACACAGATACGCAGTATTTT,CASSVGQGINTDTQYF
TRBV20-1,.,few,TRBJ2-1,TGCAGTGCTAGACGAGACTATTACCTCAATGAGCAGTTCTTC,CSARRDYYLNEQFF
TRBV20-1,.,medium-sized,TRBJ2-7,TGCAGTGCTAAGGGCCAGCGAGGGGGAGGATACGAGCAGTACTTC,CSAKGQRGGGYEQYF
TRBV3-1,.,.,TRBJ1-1,TGTGCCAGCAGCCAGGATCACCTAAGTACTGAAGCTTTCTTT,CASSQDHLSTEAFF
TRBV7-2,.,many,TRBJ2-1,TGTGCCAGCAGCTTTACGGGCCAATTCTACAATGAGCAGTTCTTC,CASSFTGQFYNEQFF
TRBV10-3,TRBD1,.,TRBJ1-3,TGTGCCATCAGTGAGTCGACAGGGATGAACACCATATATTTT,CAISESTGMNTIYF
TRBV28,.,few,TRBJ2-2,TGTGCCAGCAGTTTGATCGGGGGGCAAGGGGAGCTGTTTTTT,CASSLIGGQGELFF
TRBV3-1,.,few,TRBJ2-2,TGTGCCAGCAGCCTATTGGGAAGTAGGGAGCTGTTTTTT,CASSLLGSRELFF
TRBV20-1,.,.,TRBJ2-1,TGCAGTGTTTTCCGGGGTTACAATGAGCAGTTCTTC,CSVFRGYNEQFF